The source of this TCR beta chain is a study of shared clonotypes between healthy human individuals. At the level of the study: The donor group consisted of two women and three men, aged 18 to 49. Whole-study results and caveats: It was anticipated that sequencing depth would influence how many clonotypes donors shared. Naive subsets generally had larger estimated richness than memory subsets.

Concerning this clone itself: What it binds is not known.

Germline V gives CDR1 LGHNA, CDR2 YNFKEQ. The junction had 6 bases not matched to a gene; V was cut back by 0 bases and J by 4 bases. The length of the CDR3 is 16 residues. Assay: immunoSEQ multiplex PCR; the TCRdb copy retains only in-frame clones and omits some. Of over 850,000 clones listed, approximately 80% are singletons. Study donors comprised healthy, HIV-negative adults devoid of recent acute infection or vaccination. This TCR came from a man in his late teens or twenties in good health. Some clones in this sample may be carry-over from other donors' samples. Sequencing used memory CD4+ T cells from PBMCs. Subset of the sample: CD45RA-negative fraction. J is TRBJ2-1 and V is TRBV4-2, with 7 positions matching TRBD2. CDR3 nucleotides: TGTGCCAGCAGCCAAGACCGGGACTACAATTACAATGAGCAGTTCTTC. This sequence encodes CASSQDRDYNYNEQFF.